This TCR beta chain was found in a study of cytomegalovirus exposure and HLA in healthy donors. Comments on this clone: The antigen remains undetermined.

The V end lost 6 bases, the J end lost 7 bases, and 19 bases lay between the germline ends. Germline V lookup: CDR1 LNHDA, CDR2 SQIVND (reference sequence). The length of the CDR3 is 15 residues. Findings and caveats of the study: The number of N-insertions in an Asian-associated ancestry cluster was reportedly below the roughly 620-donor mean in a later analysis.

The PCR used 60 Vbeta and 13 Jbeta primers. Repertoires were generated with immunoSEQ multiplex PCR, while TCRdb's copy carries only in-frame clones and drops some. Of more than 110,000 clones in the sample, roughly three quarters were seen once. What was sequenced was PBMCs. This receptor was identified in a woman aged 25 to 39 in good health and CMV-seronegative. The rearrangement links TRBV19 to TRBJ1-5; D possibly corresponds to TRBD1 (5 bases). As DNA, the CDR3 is TGTGCCAGTAGGTCTGCCAGGGTGGGCGGACAGCCCCAGCATTTT. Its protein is CASRSARVGGQPQHF. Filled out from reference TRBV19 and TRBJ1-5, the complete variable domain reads DGGITQSPKYLFRKEGQNVTLSCEQNLNHDAMYWYRQDPGQGLRLIYYSQIVNDFQKGDIAEGYSVSREKKESFPLTVTSAQKNPTAFYLCASRSARVGGQPQHFGDGTRLSIL.